The 9 T cell receptor beta chains given below trace back to one sample, sequenced in a study of early T cells in non-severe SARS-CoV-2 infection. TCRdb re-analysed the 5' RACE reads in MiXCR, keeping a single row per CDR3 protein. The sample lists more than 95,000 distinct CDR3 sequences, 11% occurring once. Sample: whole blood, taken at baseline. These receptors were collected from an adult who was a healthcare worker with PCR-confirmed SARS-CoV-2 infection or an uninfected control (not recorded which).

The chain is built from TRBV11-2 and TRBJ2-7; maybe TRBD2 (6 bases). V was trimmed by 6 bases and J by 4 bases, leaving 13 bases between them. This CDR3 contains 13 residues. Germline V CDR1 and CDR2: SGHAT, FQNNGV. CDR3 in amino acids: CASSQTRGYEQYF. CDR3 coding DNA: TGTGCCAGCAGTCAAACCCGGGGGTACGAGCAGTACTTC.

This clonotype was found many times. The rearrangement joins TRBV3-1 to TRBJ2-3, with 7 positions matching TRBD1. CDR3 length: 16 residues. Germline CDR1 reads LGHDT; CDR2 reads YNNKEL (reference sequence). Unmatched junction bases numbered 10, after V lost 1 base and J lost 6 bases. For the CDR3, the DNA is TGTGCCAGCAGCCAAGTCGTTGGGCAGGGGGAGGATACGCAGTATTTT. Translating it yields CASSQVVGQGEDTQYF.

The chain carries TRBV5-4 and TRBJ2-7; D unclear. CDR1 and CDR2 from the germline V gene are SGHNT and YYREEE (reference sequence). The CDR3 is made up of 13 amino acids. V dropped 4 bases and J dropped 2 bases, with 10 bases sitting between them. The CDR3 bases are TGTGCCAGCAGCCCCGCAGGAGCCTACGAGCAGTACTTC. It translates to CASSPAGAYEQYF.

CDR3: CSAHHITNEKLFF. CDR3 DNA sequence: TGCAGTGCCCATCACATTACCAATGAAAAACTGTTTTTT. The genes are TRBV20-1 and TRBJ1-4, with unresolved D. Between the trimmed V and J ends, which lost 6 bases and 5 bases, there was a span of 13 bases. CDR3 length equals 13 residues. The germline gives CDR1 DFQATT, CDR2 SNEGSKA (reference sequence).

The chain has TRBV7-6 and TRBJ2-5; 8 nucleotides line up with TRBD2. The CDR3 totals 17 residues. Germline V lookup: CDR1 SGHVS, CDR2 FNYEAQ. Losses at the gene ends were 5 bases for V and 2 bases for J; bases not matched to a gene: 13. This CDR3 reads CASSTKPPGLVQETQYF. The CDR3 bases are TGTGCCAGCAGCACGAAACCCCCGGGACTAGTTCAAGAGACCCAGTACTTC. The full variable domain, with the rest looked up from reference TRBV7-6 and TRBJ2-5, is GAGVSQSPRYKVTKRGQDVALRCDPISGHVSLYWYRQALGQGPEFLTYFNYEAQQDKSGLPNDRFSAERPEGSISTLTIQRTEQRDSAMYRCASSTKPPGLVQETQYFGPGTRLLVL.

This clonotype was observed a few times. This rearrangement joins TRBV20-1 to TRBJ2-7; 8 bases line up with TRBD1. CDR1 is DFQATT, CDR2 SNEGSKA, per germline (reference sequence). The ends lost 1 base at V and 0 bases at J; junction bases unmatched: 2. This CDR3 has 14 amino acids. The CDR3 loop reads CSARGDRSSYEQYF. CDR3 sequence (DNA): TGCAGTGCTAGAGGGGACAGGAGCTCCTACGAGCAGTACTTC.

This clonotype was seen repeatedly, ten times or more. The chain couples TRBV20-1 to TRBJ1-2; D is uncertain. V was cut by 0 bases and J by 4 bases, with 9 bases left in between. The CDR3 is 13 residues long. Germline CDR1 DFQATT, CDR2 SNEGSKA (reference sequence). The CDR3 DNA follows: TGCAGTGCTAGAGACGGCGTCGTCTATGGCTACACCTTC. Amino acid sequence: CSARDGVVYGYTF.

This clonotype showed up many times. The chain uses TRBV6-1 and TRBJ1-1; D perhaps matches TRBD1 (5 bases). Trimming pared 1 base from V and 10 bases from J, leaving 7 bases between. The CDR3 length is 11 residues. Germline-derived CDR1 and CDR2 are MNHNS and SASEGT. CDR3: CASSEGGRAFF. CDR3 DNA sequence: TGTGCCAGCAGTGAAGGGGGGAGAGCTTTCTTT.

This clonotype was seen a few times. The rearrangement joins TRBV12-3 or TRBV12-4 to TRBJ1-1; D remains unclear. Trimming removed 3 bases from V and 10 bases from J, with 12 bases in between. The CDR3 contains 12 residues. The CDR3 coding sequence is TGTGCCAGCAGTTTCATCCAAGAACTAGCTTTCTTT. It translates to CASSFIQELAFF.